The 21 T cell receptor beta chains listed next were all sequenced from one sample in a study of blood T cell repertoires in COVID-19. Generated by immunoSEQ multiplex PCR, the TCRdb table keeps only in-frame clones and is missing some. The table includes a few hundred thousand clones, around 81% detected once. The sample consisted of PBMCs or T cells enriched from blood (not recorded which). The source is a woman aged 40 to 50 with acute COVID-19.

This clone was seen a handful of times. The rearrangement uses TRBV11-2 and TRBJ2-1; D gene uncertain. Deletions cut 0 bases from V and 8 bases from J, with 14 bases between. Germline V lookup: CDR1 SGHAT, CDR2 FQNNGV. The CDR3 runs 15 residues. CDR3 coding DNA: TGTGCCAGCAGCTTAGATCTCCGGGTTATAGATGAGCAGTTCTTC. It is translated as CASSLDLRVIDEQFF.

The J gene is TRBJ2-5, the V gene TRBV7-2, with 9 bases that match TRBD1. Per the germline V gene, CDR1 is SGHTA and CDR2 is FQGNSA. Trimming cost V 1 base and J 3 bases; bases outside gene matches: 3. The CDR3 is 15 amino acids. CDR3 in amino acids: CASSLDRGPEETQYF. The CDR3 coding sequence is TGTGCCAGCAGCTTAGACAGGGGGCCGGAAGAGACCCAGTACTTC.

V usage is TRBV19 and J usage is TRBJ1-1, with 7 bases identical to TRBD1. CDR1 is LNHDA and CDR2 is SQIVND in the germline V gene (reference sequence). The CDR3 spans 15 residues. The V gene end was trimmed by 3 bases and the J gene end by 6 bases; junction bases not matched to a gene: 10. CDR3 amino acids: CASSIGGAGTAEAFF. CDR3 bases: TGTGCCAGTAGTATCGGCGGAGCAGGGACAGCTGAAGCTTTCTTT.

The V call is TRBV6-4, the J call TRBJ2-3; 10 bases map to TRBD2. V gave up 2 bases and J gave up 6 bases; unmatched junction bases: 5. The CDR3 has 15 residues. CDR1 is MRHNA and CDR2 is SNTAGT in the germline V gene. In DNA form, the CDR3 reads TGTGCCAGCAGTGACGATGCTAGCGGGAGCGATACGCAGTATTTT. It translates to CASSDDASGSDTQYF.

This rearrangement joins TRBV28 to TRBJ1-4, with unresolved D. The CDR3 has 16 residues. Germline V CDR1 and CDR2: MDHEN, SYDVKM. Trimming removed 5 bases at V and 1 base at J, with 14 bases between. The CDR3 spells CASSPPGSGTNEKLFF. CDR3 bases: TGTGCCAGCAGTCCTCCGGGGAGCGGAACTAATGAAAAACTGTTTTTT.

The CDR3 reads CASSSGHGATQYF. The CDR3 DNA follows: TGTGCCAGCAGTTCCGGACACGGAGCGACCCAGTACTTC. V gene TRBV6-2 or TRBV6-3 combines with J gene TRBJ2-5, with D perhaps TRBD1 (5 bases). V gave up 4 bases and J gave up 7 bases, with 13 bases separating them. This CDR3 is built from 13 residues. Germline V CDR1 and CDR2: MNHEY, SVGEGT.

The rearrangement links TRBV7-2 to TRBJ1-2; D may be TRBD1 (6 bases). V shed 5 bases and J shed 3 bases, with 16 bases lying between them. Germline V gives CDR1 SGHTA, CDR2 FQGNSA. The CDR3 loop spans 15 amino acids. The DNA for the CDR3 is TGTGCCAGCAGCCAACCTCAGGGGAGGGACTATGGCTACACCTTC. This sequence encodes CASSQPQGRDYGYTF. Full variable domain (rest looked up from reference TRBV7-2 and TRBJ1-2): GAGVSQSPSNKVTEKGKDVELRCDPISGHTALYWYRQSLGQGLEFLIYFQGNSAPDKSGLPSDRFSAERTGGSVSTLTIQRTQQEDSAVYLCASSQPQGRDYGYTFGSGTRLTVV.

The CDR3 sequence is CASSLSQGAYEQYF. The CDR3 coding sequence is TGTGCCAGCAGTTTATCGCAGGGGGCCTACGAGCAGTACTTC. J is TRBJ2-7 and V is TRBV27; 7 positions match TRBD1. The CDR3 loop spans 14 amino acids. Germline CDR1 and CDR2: MNHEY and SMNVEV (reference sequence). J gave up 2 bases and V 0 bases, and 1 base lay outside the gene matches.

The chain is built from TRBV12-3 or TRBV12-4 and TRBJ2-3; tentatively, D is TRBD2 (5 bases). The V gene lost 6 bases and the J gene lost 4 bases, with 11 bases spanning the gap. The CDR3 consists of 13 residues. The CDR3 bases are TGTGCCAGCAGCCCGAGGGCAGCAGATACGCAGTATTTT. This codes for CASSPRAADTQYF.

This clone has a handful of counts. The chain recombines TRBV29-1 with TRBJ2-7; no clear D. Germline V gene data show CDR1 as SQVTM and CDR2 as ANQGSEA. The CDR3 extends over 12 amino acids. Trimming stripped 4 bases from V and 1 base from J, with 8 bases between. This CDR3 is CSVGLRSYEQYF. For the CDR3, the DNA is TGCAGCGTTGGTCTCCGTTCCTACGAGCAGTACTTC.

This chain joins TRBV2 and TRBJ1-5; no definite D call. CDR1 is SNHLY and CDR2 is FYNNEI in the germline V gene. The CDR3 has 13 amino acids. Trimming stripped 4 bases from V and 5 bases from J, with 9 bases between. The CDR3 DNA reads TGTGCCAGCAGTGTTTTTGAGGATCAGCCCCAGCATTTT. As protein: CASSVFEDQPQHF.

The rearrangement links TRBV5-1 to TRBJ2-7; 13 bases map to TRBD2. CDR3 length: 17 residues. The V and J ends lost 4 bases and 2 bases, in that order; junction bases with no gene match: 9. Germline V gene sequence: CDR1 SGHRS, CDR2 YFSETQ. The CDR3 nucleotides read TGCGCCAGCAGCCTGGGACTAGCGGGGAGGGTCACCTACGAGCAGTACTTC. Its protein product is CASSLGLAGRVTYEQYF.

This clone appeared once. V is TRBV2 and J is TRBJ2-5; 8 bases map to TRBD2. The CDR3 covers 13 residues. In germline, CDR1 is SNHLY, CDR2 FYNNEI. J was trimmed by 2 bases and V by 7 bases; bases with no gene match: 3. CDR3 sequence reads: CASTGTRQETQYF. CDR3 nucleotides: TGTGCCAGCACCGGGACTAGACAAGAGACCCAGTACTTC.

This chain joins TRBV5-1 and TRBJ2-7; D gene unclear. The ends were cut back, 0 bases at V and 3 bases at J, with 10 bases in the middle. Germline V gene sequence: CDR1 SGHRS, CDR2 YFSETQ. The CDR3 runs to 14 residues. The CDR3 loop is CASSLDPRGYEQYF. The CDR3 DNA is TGCGCCAGCAGCTTGGACCCCCGAGGCTACGAGCAGTACTTC.

A remark on this clone: This is likely an artifact of a read error, given a far larger clone one base away. The chain uses TRBV28 and TRBJ2-2; TRBD1 agrees at 8 bases. Germline CDR1 is MDHEN and CDR2 is SYDVKM. Losses at the gene ends were 5 bases for V and 0 bases for J; bases not matched to a gene: 2. CDR3 length: 15 residues. CDR3 DNA sequence: TGTGCCAGCAGTCCGGGACAGGCGAACACCGGGGAGCTGTTTTTT. Its translation: CASSPGQANTGELFF.

Turning to this clone: Other nucleotide sequences in the sample specify the same CDR3. This rearrangement joins TRBV19 to TRBJ1-5; D is unresolved. Germline V gene lookup returns CDR1 LNHDA and CDR2 SQIVND (reference sequence). The CDR3 sequence is 13 residues long. With 2 bases removed from V and 2 bases from J, the gap between germline ends came to 4 bases. CDR3 in amino acids: CASSITGNQPQHF. CDR3 sequence (DNA): TGTGCCAGTAGTATAACAGGCAATCAGCCCCAGCATTTT.

This rearrangement joins TRBV25-1 to TRBJ2-2; weak D call: TRBD1 (5 bases). V was cut by 6 bases and J by 4 bases, with 12 bases left in between. CDR3 length: 14 amino acids. Per germline, CDR1 MGHDK and CDR2 SYGVNS. In DNA, the CDR3 is TGTGCCAGCAGCCCCCCGACAGTCACCGGGGAGCTGTTTTTT. It is translated as CASSPPTVTGELFF.

This clone was found once. The J gene is TRBJ2-1, the V gene TRBV11-3, with 7 bases fitting TRBD1. Germline V gene lookup returns CDR1 SGHNT and CDR2 YENEEA. This CDR3 region has 17 residues. After removal of 5 bases from V and 1 base from J, the junction contained 11 bases not matched to a gene. CDR3: CASSPRGGANSYNEQFF. The CDR3 coding sequence is TGTGCCAGCAGCCCTCGAGGGGGCGCGAATTCCTACAATGAGCAGTTCTTC.

The rearrangement joins TRBV6-1 to TRBJ2-5, with 10 bases matching TRBD1. This CDR3 is built from 18 residues. Looked up from germline, CDR1 is MNHNS and CDR2 is SASEGT. Trimming took 3 bases from V and 5 from J; bases not matched to a gene: 15. CDR3 amino acids: CASSDEAPGQGVRETQYF. For the CDR3, the DNA is TGTGCCAGCAGTGATGAAGCCCCCGGACAGGGGGTTCGGGAGACCCAGTACTTC.

The chain employs TRBV19 and TRBJ1-6; D might be TRBD1 (6 bases). V was pared by 3 bases and J by 10 bases, with 10 bases between. This CDR3 contains 13 residues. Germline CDR1 LNHDA, CDR2 SQIVND (reference sequence). This chain's CDR3 is CASSMNRDSPLHF. CDR3 nucleotide sequence: TGTGCCAGTAGTATGAACAGGGACTCACCCCTCCACTTT.

The chain employs TRBV10-3 and TRBJ1-1; no firm D call. The CDR3 runs 13 residues. Germline CDR1 ENHRY, CDR2 SYGVKD. Trimming left V 5 bases short and J 1 base short, with 8 bases between. For the CDR3, the DNA is TGTGCCATCAGTCTTCAGGCGAACACTGAAGCTTTCTTT. Residues: CAISLQANTEAFF.